The present T cell receptor (beta chain) was sequenced within a study of blood T cells in healthy people across ages. Primed by a sample-barcoded 5' primer and a J-beta primer mix, a second PCR proceeded for roughly 7 to 11 cycles. A template-switch adaptor that had 12 random nucleotides put a tag on each cDNA molecule. TCRdb reanalysed the 5' RACE reads using MiXCR and keeps one entry per CDR3 protein. The profile shows roughly 700,000 distinct CDR3 sequences, 45% to 50% of them singletons. General study results and limits: Long-lived and aged donors differed, with more naive CD4+ cells and higher diversity in the long-lived. Researchers deemed the diversity estimates from one million T cells underestimates.

Concerning this clonotype: Its antigen remains unknown.

Germline CDR1 is SGHTA and CDR2 is FQGNSA. This CDR3 has 13 amino acids. The V end lost 5 bases, the J end lost 10 bases, and 15 bases lay between the germline ends. Input material: blood. This sequence originates from a woman aged 55-75 years in good health. The rearrangement uses TRBV7-2 and TRBJ2-1; the D is unclear. This CDR3 reads CASSTNYRGEQFF. For the CDR3, the DNA is TGTGCCAGCAGCACTAACTATCGCGGAGAGCAGTTCTTC.